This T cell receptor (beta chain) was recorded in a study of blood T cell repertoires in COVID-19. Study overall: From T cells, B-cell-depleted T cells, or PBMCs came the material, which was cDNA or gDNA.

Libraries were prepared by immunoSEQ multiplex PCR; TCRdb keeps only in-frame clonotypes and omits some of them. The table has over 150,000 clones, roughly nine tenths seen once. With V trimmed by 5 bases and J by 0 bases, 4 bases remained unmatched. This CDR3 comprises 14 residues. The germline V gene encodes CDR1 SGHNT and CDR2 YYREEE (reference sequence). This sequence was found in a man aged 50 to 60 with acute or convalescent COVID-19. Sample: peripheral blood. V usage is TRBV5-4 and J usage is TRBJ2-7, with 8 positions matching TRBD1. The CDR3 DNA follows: TGTGCCAGCAGATCGGACAGGGACTCCTACGAGCAGTACGTC. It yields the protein CASRSDRDSYEQYV.